Listed here are 3 T cell receptor beta chains from one sample, sequenced in a study of CD8+CD57+ T cells in acquired aplastic anemia. CDR3 and TCR beta VDJ profiling relied on a genomic DNA template. TCRdb reanalysed the reads using MiXCR and keeps one entry per CDR3 protein. The data hold about 180,000 distinct CDR3 sequences, with less than 55% observed a single time. Input material: sorted CD4+, CD8+, or CD8+CD57+ T cells (not recorded which) from PBMCs. The source of these receptors is a human donor in good health.

The V gene is TRBV19, the J gene TRBJ2-7; 7 bases are shared with TRBD2. The CDR3 spans 15 residues. V trimming: 3 bases; J trimming: 0 bases; junction bases outside the gene matches: 5. The V gene's germline CDR1 is LNHDA and CDR2 SQIVND (reference sequence). The CDR3 DNA sequence: TGTGCCAGTAGTATGGGCGGCGGGGGCTCCTACGAGCAGTACTTC. This codes for CASSMGGGGSYEQYF.

V gene TRBV2 combines with J gene TRBJ1-3; 7 bases fit TRBD1. The germline CDR1 and CDR2 sequences are SNHLY and FYNNEI. V shed 6 bases, J shed 2 bases, and the junction held 4 bases outside the gene matches. The CDR3 covers 14 residues. The CDR3 DNA reads TGTGCCAGCAGACGGGACAGACCTGGAAACACCATATATTTT. Encoded protein: CASRRDRPGNTIYF.

This clonotype appeared a few times. V gene TRBV24-1 combines with J gene TRBJ2-5; D is ambiguous. V lost 4 bases and J 5 bases, leaving 10 bases between the germline ends. CDR3 length: 13 residues. Germline V lookup: CDR1 KGHDR, CDR2 SFDVKD. CDR3 sequence (DNA): TGTGCCACCAGTGACTCCGCCGGGGAGACCCAGTACTTC. This codes for CATSDSAGETQYF.